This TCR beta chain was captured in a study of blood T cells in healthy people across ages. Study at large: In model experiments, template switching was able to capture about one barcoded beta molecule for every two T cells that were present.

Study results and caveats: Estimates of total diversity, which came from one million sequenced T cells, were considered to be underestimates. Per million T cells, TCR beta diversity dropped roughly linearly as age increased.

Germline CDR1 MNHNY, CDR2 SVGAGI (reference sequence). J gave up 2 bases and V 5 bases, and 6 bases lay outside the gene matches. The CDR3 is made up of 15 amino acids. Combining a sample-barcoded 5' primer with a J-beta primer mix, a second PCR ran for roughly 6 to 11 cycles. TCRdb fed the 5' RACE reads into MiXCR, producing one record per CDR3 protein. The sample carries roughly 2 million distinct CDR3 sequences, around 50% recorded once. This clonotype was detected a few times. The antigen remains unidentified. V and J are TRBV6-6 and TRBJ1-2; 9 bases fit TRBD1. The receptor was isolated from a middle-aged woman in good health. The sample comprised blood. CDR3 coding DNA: TGTGCCAGCAGTAAAAGGGACAGGGCCAACTATGGCTACACCTTC. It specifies CASSKRDRANYGYTF.